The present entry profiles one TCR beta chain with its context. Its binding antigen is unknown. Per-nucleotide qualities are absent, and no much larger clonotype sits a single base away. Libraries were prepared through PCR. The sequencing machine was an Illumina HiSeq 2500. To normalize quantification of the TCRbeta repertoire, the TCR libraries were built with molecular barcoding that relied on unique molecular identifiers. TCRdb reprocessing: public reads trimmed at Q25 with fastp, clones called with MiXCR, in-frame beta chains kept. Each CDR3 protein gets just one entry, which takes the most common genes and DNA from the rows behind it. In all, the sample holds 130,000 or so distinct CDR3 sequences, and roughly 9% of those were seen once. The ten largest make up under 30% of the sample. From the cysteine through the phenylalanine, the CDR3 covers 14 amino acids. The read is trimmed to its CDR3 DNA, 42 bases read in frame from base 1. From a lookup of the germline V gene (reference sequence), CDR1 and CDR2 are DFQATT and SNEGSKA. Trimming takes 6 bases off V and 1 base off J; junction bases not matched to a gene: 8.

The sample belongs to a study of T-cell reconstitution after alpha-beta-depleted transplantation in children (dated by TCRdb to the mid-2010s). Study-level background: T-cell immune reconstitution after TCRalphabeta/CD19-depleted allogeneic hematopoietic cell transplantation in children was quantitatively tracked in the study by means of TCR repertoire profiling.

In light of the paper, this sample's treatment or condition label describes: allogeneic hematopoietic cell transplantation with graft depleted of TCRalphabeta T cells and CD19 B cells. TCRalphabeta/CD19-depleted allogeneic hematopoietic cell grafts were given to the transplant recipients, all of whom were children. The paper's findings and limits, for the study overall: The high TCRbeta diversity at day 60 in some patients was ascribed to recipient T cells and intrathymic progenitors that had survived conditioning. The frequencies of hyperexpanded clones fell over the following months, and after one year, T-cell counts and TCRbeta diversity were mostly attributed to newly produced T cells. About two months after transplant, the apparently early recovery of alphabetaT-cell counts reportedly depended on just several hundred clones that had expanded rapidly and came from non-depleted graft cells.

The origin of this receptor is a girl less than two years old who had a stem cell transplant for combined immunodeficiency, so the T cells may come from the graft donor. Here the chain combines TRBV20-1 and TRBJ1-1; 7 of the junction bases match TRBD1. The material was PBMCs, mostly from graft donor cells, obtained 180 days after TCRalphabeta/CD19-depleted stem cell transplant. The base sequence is TGCAGTGCCAGGGGGTGGGCTGAGAACACTGAAGCTTTCTTT. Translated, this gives CSARGWAENTEAFF.